This entry lists 15 T cell receptor beta chains sequenced from one sample in a study of read filtering for tumor transcriptome and immune sequencing. Molecular barcoded adaptors covering alpha/delta and beta/gamma chains were used on 400 to 450 ng RNA. TCRdb passed the reads through MiXCR, listing each CDR3 protein once. The sample gives around 33,000 distinct CDR3 sequences, about 18% of which show up once; roughly 16% is in the top ten. The sequenced sample consisted of a population of CD138-negative cells sorted from bone marrow. These receptors all come from a donor aged 40 or older with multiple myeloma.

Comment on this clonotype: A read error may be the cause here, since a much bigger clone is one base away. The rearrangement links TRBV6-1 to TRBJ2-1; TRBD1 matches at 7 bases. The CDR3 runs to 15 residues. Looked up from germline, CDR1 is MNHNS and CDR2 is SASEGT. The CDR3 sequence is CASGEFGRGKYEQFF. CDR3 in DNA: TGTGCCAGCGGTGAATTTGGCAGGGGGAAGTATGAGCAGTTCTTC.

Ten or more counts support this clonotype. The genes are TRBV7-3 and TRBJ2-2; 10 positions match TRBD2. Per the germline V gene, CDR1 is SGHTA and CDR2 is FQGTGA. The CDR3 totals 15 residues. Germline trimming cut 2 bases from V and 5 bases from J; bases unmatched to any gene: 2. The CDR3 is CASSLQAGGTGELFF. The DNA for the CDR3 is TGTGCCAGCAGCTTACAAGCGGGGGGGACCGGGGAGCTGTTTTTT.

This clonotype was detected many times. The gene calls are TRBV10-3 and TRBJ2-2, with 7 nucleotides matching TRBD1. After removal of 7 bases from V and 2 bases from J, the junction contained 10 bases not matched to a gene. Per the germline V gene, CDR1 is ENHRY and CDR2 is SYGVKD. The CDR3 consists of 16 residues. The chain's CDR3 is CAIINTGATNTGELFF. The CDR3 nucleotides are TGTGCCATCATTAACACAGGGGCGACCAACACCGGGGAGCTGTTTTTT.

The gene calls are TRBV6-1 and TRBJ2-5, with 9 bases lining up with TRBD1. The CDR3 has 15 amino acids. The V gene end was trimmed by 7 bases and the J gene end by 3 bases; junction bases not matched to a gene: 9. Germline V CDR1 and CDR2: MNHNS, SASEGT. Written as DNA, the CDR3 is TGTGCCAGCACCCGAAGAAGGGACAGGGAAGAGACCCAGTACTTC. Encoded protein: CASTRRRDREETQYF.

Ten or more counts support this clonotype. The chain has TRBV12-3 or TRBV12-4 and TRBJ1-5; 9 bases line up with TRBD1. CDR3 length: 13 residues. V lost 6 bases to trimming and J lost 13 bases; unmatched junction nucleotides: 10. The CDR3 here is CASRADPGTGQHF. The CDR3 nucleotides read TGTGCCAGCAGGGCCGATCCCGGGACAGGGCAGCATTTT.

This clonotype has ten or more counts. The chain couples TRBV5-5 to TRBJ2-3; D unresolved. V dropped 5 bases and J dropped 1 base, with 8 bases sitting between them. This CDR3 contains 13 residues. CDR1 is SGHKS and CDR2 is YYEKEE in the germline V gene (reference sequence). CDR3 DNA: TGTGCCAGCAGGACACCAGGCACAGATACGCAGTATTTT. This sequence encodes CASRTPGTDTQYF.

This clonotype was counted ten times or more. The J gene is TRBJ1-1, the V gene TRBV19, with 9 positions matching TRBD1. This CDR3 contains 15 residues. Germline V CDR1 and CDR2: LNHDA, SQIVND (reference sequence). J was trimmed by 7 bases and V by 6 bases; bases with no gene match: 12. Here the CDR3 reads CASSLGTGLNHEAFF. Here the CDR3 DNA reads TGTGCCAGTAGCCTCGGGACAGGGCTGAATCATGAAGCTTTCTTT.

This clonotype occurred a few times. The chain combines TRBV7-8 with TRBJ2-5; D not resolved. From germline, CDR1 is SGHVS and CDR2 FQNEAQ. The CDR3 totals 13 residues. The V and J ends lost 2 bases and 5 bases respectively, with 9 bases between them. The CDR3 reads CASSLWSRETQYF. Written as DNA, the CDR3 is TGTGCCAGCAGCTTATGGTCTCGGGAGACCCAGTACTTC.

This clonotype has a count of ten or more. This chain joins TRBV11-2 and TRBJ2-7, with D perhaps assigned TRBD1 or TRBD2 (5 bases each). The V gene lost 1 base and the J gene lost 0 bases, with 13 bases spanning the gap. The CDR3 contains 16 residues. Germline V gene data show CDR1 as SGHAT and CDR2 as FQNNGV. CDR3 in DNA: TGTGCCAGCAGCTTAGGGGTAGGGGACCGCTCCTACGAGCAGTACTTC. Translated, it gives CASSLGVGDRSYEQYF.

The chain employs TRBV29-1 and TRBJ2-3, with 12 bases lining up with TRBD2. Losses at the gene ends were 4 bases for V and 5 bases for J; bases not matched to a gene: 10. Germline CDR1 SQVTM, CDR2 ANQGSEA. The CDR3 is 16 amino acids. The CDR3: CSVALAGGIFVDTQYF. CDR3 sequence (DNA): TGCAGCGTTGCTCTAGCGGGAGGGATTTTTGTAGATACGCAGTATTTT.

This clonotype was found a few times. The rearrangement links TRBV5-4 to TRBJ2-5; 10 bases are shared with TRBD2. Germline trimming cut 4 bases from V and 5 bases from J; bases unmatched to any gene: 8. Germline V gene lookup returns CDR1 SGHNT and CDR2 YYREEE (reference sequence). This CDR3 has 15 amino acids. CDR3 bases: TGTGCCAGCAGCCCTCCTTCGACTAGCGGGGAGACCCAGTACTTC. It yields the protein CASSPPSTSGETQYF.

In its sample, this clonotype was seen many times. The CDR3 DNA sequence: TGCGCCAGCGACAGGGGGCGTCTTCAGCCCCAGCATTTT. Amino acid sequence: CASDRGRLQPQHF. The chain joins TRBV5-1 to TRBJ1-5; TRBD1 matches at 10 bases. The germline gives CDR1 SGHRS, CDR2 YFSETQ. The CDR3 extends over 13 amino acids. V shed 7 bases, J shed 6 bases, and the junction held 4 bases outside the gene matches. Full variable domain (rest looked up from reference TRBV5-1 and TRBJ1-5): KAGVTQTPRYLIKTRGQQVTLSCSPISGHRSVSWYQQTPGQGLQFLFEYFSETQRNKGNFPGRFSGRQFSNSRSEMNVSTLELGDSALYLCASDRGRLQPQHFGDGTRLSIL.

This clonotype was picked up many times. The V call is TRBV7-2, the J call TRBJ2-1, with unresolved D. Trimming removed 5 bases from V and 7 bases from J, with 12 bases in between. In germline, CDR1 is SGHTA, CDR2 FQGNSA. This CDR3 contains 13 residues. In nucleotides, the CDR3 is TGTGCCAGCAGCCGAGGACCCTGGAATGAGCAGTTCTTC. Its protein is CASSRGPWNEQFF.

This clonotype was seen at least ten times. The J gene is TRBJ2-1, the V gene TRBV14, with TRBD1 matching 8 bases. There are 14 residues in the CDR3. Losses at the gene ends were 2 bases for V and 5 bases for J; bases not matched to a gene: 2. Germline CDR1 reads SGHDN; CDR2 reads FVKESK. The CDR3 region is CASSQPGGNNEQFF. The CDR3 region has the DNA TGTGCCAGCAGCCAACCAGGGGGCAACAATGAGCAGTTCTTC.

The table lists this clonotype with a few counts. V and J are TRBV29-1 and TRBJ2-3, with D unresolved. Trimming took 7 bases from V and 4 from J, leaving 12 bases between them. This CDR3 spans 12 amino acids. CDR1 is SQVTM, CDR2 ANQGSEA, per germline. The CDR3, as DNA: TGCAGCGCGACGGTGGGCGCAGATACGCAGTATTTT. This codes for CSATVGADTQYF.